These 24 T cell receptor beta chains were sequenced from one sample in a study of T cells in Graves' hyperthyroidism and ophthalmopathy. TCR beta CDR3 sequences were amplified from RNA transcripts. HTBI primers were employed in a first-round RT-PCR of the TCR CDR3. From the multiplex PCR reads, TCRdb called clonotypes with MiXCR, one entry per CDR3 protein. The sample comprises 350,000 to 400,000 distinct CDR3 sequences, under 15% of which are singletons, and less than 35% rests with the top ten. Sequences were obtained from blood. The receptor source for this set is a woman under 40 with Graves' hyperthyroidism.

This rearrangement joins TRBV6-9 to TRBJ1-2; 11 bases fit TRBD1. Germline V lookup: CDR1 MNHGY, CDR2 SVAAGI. The J segment lost 6 bases and the V segment lost 3 bases, leaving 9 bases of the junction unmatched. The CDR3 runs 16 residues. The CDR3 here is CASSYGARTGGDGYTF. CDR3 DNA sequence: TGTGCCAGCAGTTACGGTGCTAGGACAGGGGGCGATGGCTACACCTTC.

The sample holds a few counts of this clonotype. The chain joins TRBV25-1 to TRBJ1-2; D may be TRBD1 (6 bases). Trimming left V 3 bases short and J 4 bases short, with 9 bases between. This CDR3 has 13 residues. Germline loops: CDR1 MGHDK, CDR2 SYGVNS. CDR3 in DNA: TGTGCCAGCAGTGAGGGGGCAGGCTATGGCTACACCTTC. Protein product: CASSEGAGYGYTF.

This clonotype has ten or more counts. V and J are TRBV6-6 and TRBJ2-5; no clear D. This CDR3 spans 13 amino acids. With 0 bases removed from V and 4 bases from J, the gap between germline ends came to 6 bases. Germline CDR1 MNHNY, CDR2 SVGAGI (reference sequence). CDR3 in amino acids: CASSYSTRETQYF. The CDR3, as DNA: TGTGCCAGCAGTTACTCGACCCGAGAGACCCAGTACTTC.

This chain connects TRBV5-4 to TRBJ2-2; D remains unclear. Looked up from germline, CDR1 is SGHNT and CDR2 is YYREEE (reference sequence). V lost 4 bases and J 0 bases, leaving 13 bases between the germline ends. This CDR3 spans 16 amino acids. The CDR3 nucleotides are TGTGCCAGCAGCGGGCGGAGTCAGTCGAACACCGGGGAGCTGTTTTTT. Its protein is CASSGRSQSNTGELFF.

Ten or more counts support this clonotype. The rearrangement uses TRBV3-1 and TRBJ1-1; D gene uncertain. The CDR3 has 15 amino acids. Between the trimmed V and J ends, which lost 6 bases and 0 bases, there was a span of 14 bases. The germline V gene has CDR1 LGHDT and CDR2 YNNKEL (reference sequence). CDR3: CASSPRANMNTEAFF. The CDR3 DNA sequence: TGTGCCAGCAGTCCCCGTGCCAATATGAACACTGAAGCTTTCTTT.

This clonotype was seen many times. This chain links TRBV12-3 or TRBV12-4 with TRBJ2-1; D is unresolved. Trimming removed 1 base from V and 9 bases from J, with 7 bases in between. CDR3 length equals 12 residues. This CDR3 reads CASSLVGIEQFF. The CDR3 DNA reads TGTGCCAGCAGTTTAGTTGGGATTGAGCAGTTCTTC.

This clonotype has ten or more counts. The V and J genes are TRBV7-9 and TRBJ2-1, with TRBD2 as a possible D gene (6 bases). The V and J ends lost 6 bases and 4 bases respectively, with 16 bases between them. CDR3 length: 15 residues. Per the germline V gene, CDR1 is SEHNR and CDR2 is FQNEAQ (reference sequence). CDR3 in DNA: TGTGCCAGCAGTTACCTGGGACTGCAATACAATGAGCAGTTCTTC. Encoded protein: CASSYLGLQYNEQFF.

In this sample, this clonotype turned up many times. The rearrangement links TRBV20-1 to TRBJ2-2, with 7 bases that match TRBD2. Germline V gene data show CDR1 as DFQATT and CDR2 as SNEGSKA (reference sequence). V was pared by 0 bases and J by 2 bases, with 3 bases of the junction left unmatched. This CDR3 comprises 15 residues. In nucleotides, the CDR3 is TGCAGTGCTAGAGATGGCGGGGGAAACACCGGGGAGCTGTTTTTT. This translates into CSARDGGGNTGELFF.

The table lists this clonotype with many counts. The chain links TRBV18 to TRBJ2-1; D remains ambiguous. This CDR3 has 15 amino acids. Between the trimmed V and J ends, which lost 3 bases and 3 bases, there was a span of 12 bases. Germline-derived CDR1 and CDR2 are KGHSH and LQKENI. The CDR3 sequence: CASSPEGNRYNEQFF. The DNA for the CDR3 is TGTGCCAGCTCACCGGAAGGGAACCGCTACAATGAGCAGTTCTTC.

This clonotype was picked up many times. The chain links TRBV10-1 to TRBJ1-2; no reliable D call. This CDR3 is 14 amino acids long. From germline, CDR1 is WNHNN and CDR2 SYGVQD (reference sequence). V gave up 4 bases and J gave up 5 bases, with 14 bases separating them. In nucleotides, the CDR3 is TGCGCCAGCAGTGCCGGGGAGCTCCCATATGGCTACACCTTC. Translation gives CASSAGELPYGYTF.

This clonotype was counted ten times or more. This chain links TRBV30 with TRBJ1-1, with D possibly being TRBD1 (5 bases). V was clipped by 0 bases and J by 1 base, with 6 bases between them. The CDR3 sequence is 13 residues long. Germline V gene sequence: CDR1 GTSNPN, CDR2 SVGIG (reference sequence). In DNA form, the CDR3 reads TGTGCCTGGAGTGTCGGGACGAACACTGAAGCTTTCTTT. Translation gives CAWSVGTNTEAFF. Filled out from reference TRBV30 and TRBJ1-1, the complete variable domain reads SQTIHQWPATLVQPVGSPLSLECTVEGTSNPNLYWYRQAAGRGLQLLFYSVGIGQISSEVPQNLSASRPQDRQFILSSKKLLLSDSGFYLCAWSVGTNTEAFFGQGTRLTVV.

This clonotype was observed many times. V usage is TRBV18 and J usage is TRBJ1-1; 9 bases are a match to TRBD1. This CDR3 has 14 amino acids. Germline assignment: CDR1 KGHSH and CDR2 LQKENI. Germline trimming cut 8 bases from V and 5 bases from J; bases unmatched to any gene: 9. CDR3 bases: TGTGCCAGCACAGAAGACAGGGGGAGAACTGAAGCTTTCTTT. Translating it yields CASTEDRGRTEAFF.

The gene calls are TRBV18 and TRBJ1-1; maybe TRBD1 (5 bases). The germline V gene encodes CDR1 KGHSH and CDR2 LQKENI. The CDR3 loop spans 12 amino acids. Trimming pared 2 bases from V and 6 bases from J, leaving 7 bases between. The CDR3 DNA is TGTGCCAGCTCACCATCCAGGGCTGAAGCTTTCTTT. Amino acids: CASSPSRAEAFF. The variable domain in full, with the rest retrieved from reference TRBV18 and TRBJ1-1, is NAGVMQNPRHLVRRRGQEARLRCSPMKGHSHVYWYRQLPEEGLKFMVYLQKENIIDESGMPKERFSAEFPKEGPSILRIQQVVRGDSAAYFCASSPSRAEAFFGQGTRLTVV.

V gene TRBV7-8 combines with J gene TRBJ2-1; D could derive from TRBD1 or TRBD2 (5 bases each). The germline V gene has CDR1 SGHVS and CDR2 FQNEAQ. Trimming took 5 bases from V and 8 from J, leaving 13 bases between them. The CDR3 totals 13 residues. Here the CDR3 reads CASSQGGFDEQFF. In nucleotides, the CDR3 is TGTGCCAGCAGCCAGGGCGGGTTCGATGAGCAGTTCTTC.

This clonotype was seen a few times. The chain combines TRBV5-1 with TRBJ2-2, with TRBD1 matching over 7 bases. Trimming took 4 bases from V and 5 from J; bases not matched to a gene: 5. There are 14 residues in the CDR3. Looked up from germline, CDR1 is SGHRS and CDR2 is YFSETQ. CDR3 loop: CASSILTGTGELFF. The CDR3 DNA is TGCGCCAGCAGCATACTGACAGGGACCGGGGAGCTGTTTTTT.

This clonotype was seen a few times. The V gene is TRBV5-8, the J gene TRBJ1-5; 7 bases fit TRBD1. The CDR3 is 15 residues long. Germline assignment: CDR1 SGHTS and CDR2 YDEGEE. The J segment lost 2 bases and the V segment lost 4 bases, leaving 6 bases of the junction unmatched. In DNA, the CDR3 is TGTGCCAGCAGCCCCTGGACAGGTGGCAATCAGCCCCAGCATTTT. Translating it yields CASSPWTGGNQPQHF.

Worth noting for this clonotype: The junction departs from the called germline gene at one end, perhaps through a read error. This CDR3 is CASGQSHSYNEQFF. DNA for the CDR3: TGCGCCAGCGGCCAATCGCACTCGTACAATGAGCAGTTCTTC. This rearrangement joins TRBV4-1 to TRBJ2-1, with D uncertain. This CDR3 is 14 amino acids long. The germline CDR1 and CDR2 sequences are MGHRA and YSYEKL.

This clonotype came up many times. The chain combines TRBV30 with TRBJ1-1; D call uncertain. The CDR3 sequence is 13 residues long. The germline V gene has CDR1 GTSNPN and CDR2 SVGIG (reference sequence). Between the trimmed V and J ends, which lost 4 bases and 0 bases, there was a span of 9 bases. For the CDR3, the DNA is TGTGCCTGGAAAACAGCTATGAACACTGAAGCTTTCTTT. Its translation: CAWKTAMNTEAFF.

This clonotype was counted many times. The DNA of the CDR3 is TGTGCCACCCAAAATAGCGGGAAAGAGACCCAGTACTTC. This sequence encodes CATQNSGKETQYF. The genes are TRBV28 and TRBJ2-5; 8 positions match TRBD2. Germline trimming cut 10 bases from V and 3 bases from J; bases unmatched to any gene: 7. In germline, CDR1 is MDHEN, CDR2 SYDVKM. The CDR3 covers 13 residues.

Concerning this clonotype: This may stem from a read error, because a much larger clone lies one nucleotide away. The CDR3 carries no conserved terminal phenylalanine or tryptophan, so it likely arises from a read error. The rearrangement joins TRBV11-1 to TRBJ1-1, with unresolved D. Germline CDR1 is SGHAT and CDR2 is FQDESV (reference sequence). The CDR3 is 15 residues long. The V gene lost 5 bases and the J gene lost 7 bases, with 20 bases spanning the gap. CDR3 coding DNA: TGTGCCAGCAGCCGCCGGGATGTGCCCCCGATTGAAGCTTTCCTT. Its translation is CASSRRDVPPIEAFL.

The table lists this clonotype with a few counts. The chain links TRBV10-3 to TRBJ2-1; possibly TRBD2 for D (5 bases). Trimming stripped 2 bases from V and 8 bases from J, with 19 bases between. CDR1 ENHRY and CDR2 SYGVKD come from the germline V gene. The CDR3 loop spans 16 amino acids. The CDR3: CAISENLGGSRDEQFF. The CDR3, as DNA: TGTGCCATCAGTGAGAACCTAGGTGGGAGTAGAGATGAGCAGTTCTTC.

By sample share, this clonotype is medium-sized. V gene TRBV18 combines with J gene TRBJ2-7; weak D call: TRBD2 (5 bases). Looked up from germline, CDR1 is KGHSH and CDR2 is LQKENI. Trimming pared 2 bases from V and 4 bases from J, leaving 12 bases between. The CDR3 totals 14 residues. The CDR3 region has the DNA TGTGCCAGCTCACCAGGCGGGCCCGCGTACGAGCAGTACTTC. It is translated as CASSPGGPAYEQYF. The full variable domain, its missing parts supplied by reference TRBV18 and TRBJ2-7, is NAGVMQNPRHLVRRRGQEARLRCSPMKGHSHVYWYRQLPEEGLKFMVYLQKENIIDESGMPKERFSAEFPKEGPSILRIQQVVRGDSAAYFCASSPGGPAYEQYFGPGTRLTVT.

This clonotype was observed at least ten times. The V and J genes are TRBV18 and TRBJ2-7; D might be TRBD1 or TRBD2, each matching 5 bases. CDR3 length: 13 residues. Trimming stripped 3 bases from V and 6 bases from J, with 12 bases between. Germline V gene sequence: CDR1 KGHSH, CDR2 LQKENI. CDR3 sequence (DNA): TGTGCCAGCTCACCGGAGGTGAGGGGCGAGCAGTACTTC. Protein: CASSPEVRGEQYF.

The chain's CDR3 is CASSVAGGPSSNSPLHF. CDR3 coding DNA: TGTGCCAGCAGCGTAGCGGGGGGACCCTCGAGCAATTCACCCCTCCACTTT. The chain joins TRBV9 to TRBJ1-6; D may be TRBD1 (5 bases). This CDR3 is built from 17 residues. Germline V CDR1 and CDR2: SGDLS, YYNGEE. Trimming cost V 0 bases and J 7 bases, with 17 bases left between them. Based on the CDR3 plus reference TRBV9 and TRBJ1-6, the full variable domain is DSGVTQTPKHLITATGQRVTLRCSPRSGDLSVYWYQQSLDQGLQFLIQYYNGEERAKGNILERFSAQQFPDLHSELNLSSLELGDSALYFCASSVAGGPSSNSPLHFGNGTRLTVT.